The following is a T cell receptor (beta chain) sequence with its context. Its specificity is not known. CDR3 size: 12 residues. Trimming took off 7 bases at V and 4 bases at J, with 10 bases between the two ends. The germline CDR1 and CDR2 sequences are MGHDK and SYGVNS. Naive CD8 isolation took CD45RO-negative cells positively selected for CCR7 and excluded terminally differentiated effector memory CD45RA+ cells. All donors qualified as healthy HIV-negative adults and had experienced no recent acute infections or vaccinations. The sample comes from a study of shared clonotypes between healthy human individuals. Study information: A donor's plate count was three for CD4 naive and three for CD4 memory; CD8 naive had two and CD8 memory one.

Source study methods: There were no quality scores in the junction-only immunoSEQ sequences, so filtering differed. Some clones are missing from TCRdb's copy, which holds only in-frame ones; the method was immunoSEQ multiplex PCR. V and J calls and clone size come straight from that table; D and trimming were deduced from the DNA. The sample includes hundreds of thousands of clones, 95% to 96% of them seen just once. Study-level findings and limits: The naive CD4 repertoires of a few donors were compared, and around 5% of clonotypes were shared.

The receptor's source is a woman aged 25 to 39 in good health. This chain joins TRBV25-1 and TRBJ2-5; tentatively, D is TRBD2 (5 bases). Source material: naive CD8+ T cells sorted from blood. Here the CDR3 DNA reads TGTGCCAGCACCGGGGTCGGAGAGACCCAGTACTTC. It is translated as CASTGVGETQYF.